This T cell receptor (beta chain) was documented in a study of blood T cell repertoires in COVID-19. This clone appeared once. V was pared by 9 bases and J by 0 bases, with 12 bases of the junction left unmatched. Germline V gives CDR1 KGHDR, CDR2 SFDVKD. This CDR3 is built from 17 residues. Assay: immunoSEQ multiplex PCR; the TCRdb copy retains only in-frame clones and omits some. The sample contains a few hundred thousand clones, 88% of which appear only once. This receptor was identified in a woman aged 35 to 49 with acute COVID-19. This chain connects TRBV24-1 to TRBJ1-5; 8 bases match TRBD1. The specimen sequenced was PBMCs or T cells enriched from blood (not recorded which). The CDR3 DNA is TGTGCCACCGGAGGACAGGGAGGACTGCATAGCAATCAGCCCCAGCATTTT. Protein: CATGGQGGLHSNQPQHF.